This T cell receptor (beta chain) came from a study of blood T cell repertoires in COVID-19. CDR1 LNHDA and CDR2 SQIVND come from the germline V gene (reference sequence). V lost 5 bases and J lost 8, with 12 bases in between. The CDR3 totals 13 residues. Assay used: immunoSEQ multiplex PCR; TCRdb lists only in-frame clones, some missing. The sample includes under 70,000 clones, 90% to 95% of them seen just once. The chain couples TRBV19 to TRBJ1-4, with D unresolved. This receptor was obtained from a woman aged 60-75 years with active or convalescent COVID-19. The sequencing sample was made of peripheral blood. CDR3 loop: CASSAVEGEKLFF. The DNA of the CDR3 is TGTGCCAGTAGTGCGGTGGAGGGAGAAAAACTGTTTTTT.